Below are 21 T cell receptor beta chains sequenced from a single sample in a study of T-cell reconstitution after alpha-beta-depleted transplantation in children (dated by TCRdb to the mid-2010s). The method was PCR. Sequencing used an Illumina HiSeq 2500. TCR library preparation used molecular barcoding, with unique molecular identifiers applied to normalize quantification of the TCRbeta repertoire. TCRdb reprocessing: public reads trimmed at Q25 with fastp, clones called with MiXCR, in-frame beta chains kept. Records with the same CDR3 protein are collapsed into one entry carrying the most frequent genes and DNA. A total of hundreds of thousands of distinct CDR3 sequences appear in this sample, 16% of them only once. The ten biggest clones cover around 0.96% of the sample. The starting material was PBMCs from the stem cell graft donor, obtained from the stem cell graft. The receptors come from a human donor who donated a stem cell graft to a child with acute myeloid leukemia.

Note on this clonotype: A much larger clone sits a single nucleotide away, making a read error possible. The chain uses TRBV20-1 and TRBJ2-1; maybe TRBD2 (7 bases). Germline V gives CDR1 DFQATT, CDR2 SNEGSKA (reference sequence). This CDR3 contains 15 residues. This chain's CDR3 is CSATGRGVSYNERFF. The CDR3 DNA reads TGCAGTGCGACAGGCCGGGGGGTCTCCTACAATGAGCGGTTCTTC.

This clonotype was seen a handful of times. The rearrangement links TRBV9 to TRBJ1-5, with D possibly matching TRBD1 (6 bases). CDR3 size: 15 residues. Germline V gene sequence: CDR1 SGDLS, CDR2 YYNGEE. V was shortened by 3 bases and J by 0 bases, with 10 bases between the two germline ends. The CDR3 DNA reads TGTGCCAGCAGCGAGGGGGGTCTTAGCAATCAGCCCCAGCATTTT. It translates to CASSEGGLSNQPQHF.

V is TRBV7-8 and J is TRBJ2-6; 10 positions match TRBD1. V was pared by 5 bases and J by 3 bases, with 13 bases of the junction left unmatched. Germline-derived CDR1 and CDR2 are SGHVS and FQNEAQ. The CDR3 loop spans 19 amino acids. The chain's CDR3 is CASSLTRDRGTGGANVLTF. As DNA, the CDR3 is TGTGCCAGCAGCCTGACCCGGGACAGGGGAACAGGTGGGGCCAACGTCCTGACTTTC.

Relative to its sample, this clonotype is medium-sized. One end of the junction does not line up with germline, which may come from a read error. CDR3: CNSGPRGGYTF. DNA for the CDR3: TGTAACTCCGGGCCCCGTGGGGGCTACACCTTC. The genes are TRBV20-1 and TRBJ1-2, with no clear D. Germline V gene lookup returns CDR1 DFQATT and CDR2 SNEGSKA (reference sequence). The length of the CDR3 is 11 residues.

The rearrangement uses TRBV7-9 and TRBJ2-1; 8 nucleotides match TRBD1. V was pared by 5 bases and J by 5 bases, with 5 bases of the junction left unmatched. This CDR3 comprises 14 residues. CDR1 is SEHNR, CDR2 FQNEAQ, per germline (reference sequence). The CDR3 sequence is CASSRTGFNNEQFF. The CDR3, as DNA: TGTGCCAGCAGCAGGACAGGGTTTAACAATGAGCAGTTCTTC.

This clonotype was observed many times. The V gene is TRBV29-1, the J gene TRBJ2-5, with 8 bases fitting TRBD2. The J segment lost 4 bases and the V segment lost 4 bases, leaving 8 bases of the junction unmatched. Germline CDR1 SQVTM, CDR2 ANQGSEA. The CDR3 sequence is 14 residues long. The DNA for the CDR3 is TGCAGCGTTGCCCGGGGGGGAAGTGGAGAGACCCAGTACTTC. This sequence encodes CSVARGGSGETQYF.

V gene TRBV10-3 combines with J gene TRBJ2-7, with 8 nucleotides matching TRBD1. V shed 7 bases, J shed 3 bases, and the junction held 5 bases outside the gene matches. Germline V gene lookup returns CDR1 ENHRY and CDR2 SYGVKD. The CDR3 is made up of 13 amino acids. CDR3 in amino acids: CAIKRDRLYEQYV. As DNA, the CDR3 is TGTGCCATCAAAAGGGACAGGCTCTACGAGCAGTACGTC.

This clonotype was observed at least ten times. The chain has TRBV27 and TRBJ1-5, with D possibly TRBD1 on 6 matching bases. Germline CDR1 reads MNHEY; CDR2 reads SMNVEV (reference sequence). The germline V and J ends were trimmed by 2 bases and 3 bases, with 8 bases remaining between them. The CDR3 loop spans 14 amino acids. Here the CDR3 reads CASSLQGINQPQHF. DNA of the CDR3: TGTGCCAGCAGTTTACAGGGGATCAATCAGCCCCAGCATTTT.

The chain couples TRBV15 to TRBJ2-1; weak D call: TRBD2 (6 bases). Between the trimmed V and J ends, which lost 5 bases and 3 bases, there was a span of 20 bases. The CDR3 covers 17 residues. The germline gives CDR1 LNHNV, CDR2 YYDKDF (reference sequence). The DNA for the CDR3 is TGTGCCACCAGCGGCCCCCCGGAGGGTGTGAGCTACAATGAGCAGTTCTTC. Translated, it gives CATSGPPEGVSYNEQFF.

This clonotype has more than one count but fewer than ten. This sequence joins TRBV7-8 and TRBJ2-6; no reliable D call. Germline V CDR1 and CDR2: SGHVS, FQNEAQ. This CDR3 is 14 amino acids long. V gave up 3 bases and J gave up 4 bases, with 7 bases separating them. Here the CDR3 DNA reads TGTGCCAGCAGCTTCAGGTCCGGGGCCAACGTCCTGACTTTC. Its protein product is CASSFRSGANVLTF. Full variable domain (remainder filled in from reference TRBV7-8 and TRBJ2-6): GAGVSQSPRYKVAKRGQDVALRCDPISGHVSLFWYQQALGQGPEFLTYFQNEAQLDKSGLPSDRFFAERPEGSVSTLKIQRTQQEDSAVYLCASSFRSGANVLTFGAGSRLTVL.

This clonotype came up many times. The genes are TRBV2 and TRBJ2-1; TRBD1 might be the D (6 bases). The CDR3 totals 15 residues. The V end lost 2 bases, the J end lost 7 bases, and 15 bases lay between the germline ends. Germline loops: CDR1 SNHLY, CDR2 FYNNEI. CDR3 nucleotides: TGTGCCAGCAGTGAAACCAGGGCTAGGGGGAATGAGCAGTTCTTC. The encoded protein is CASSETRARGNEQFF. The full variable domain, completed using reference TRBV2 and TRBJ2-1, is EPEVTQTPSHQVTQMGQEVILRCVPISNHLYFYWYRQILGQKVEFLVSFYNNEISEKSEIFDDQFSVERPDGSNFTLKIRSTKLEDSAMYFCASSETRARGNEQFFGPGTRLTVL.

In its sample, this clonotype was seen a few times. The chain couples TRBV7-6 to TRBJ2-1, with D possibly being TRBD2 (7 bases). The CDR3 covers 16 residues. Looked up from germline, CDR1 is SGHVS and CDR2 is FNYEAQ. Trimming removed 4 bases from V and 3 bases from J, with 16 bases in between. This CDR3 is CASSWSAGAVYNEQFF. For the CDR3, the DNA is TGTGCCAGCAGCTGGAGCGCGGGGGCCGTCTACAATGAGCAGTTCTTC.

This clonotype was recorded many times. This chain links TRBV7-2 with TRBJ1-6; 9 bases line up with TRBD1. The J segment lost 14 bases and the V segment lost 7 bases, leaving 9 bases of the junction unmatched. Germline CDR1 and CDR2: SGHTA and FQGNSA. The CDR3 is 13 amino acids. The CDR3 sequence is CASNDRGVMTLHF. The CDR3 nucleotides are TGTGCCAGCAACGACAGGGGGGTAATGACCCTCCACTTT.

V is TRBV7-8 and J is TRBJ1-1; the D gene is possibly TRBD1 (6 bases). V lost 5 bases to trimming and J lost 2 bases, with 15 bases between them. Germline V lookup: CDR1 SGHVS, CDR2 FQNEAQ. The CDR3 has 15 residues. In DNA form, the CDR3 reads TGTGCCAGCAGCCTCCCGGAAGGGGGTAACACTGAAGCTTTCTTT. The encoded protein is CASSLPEGGNTEAFF.

This clonotype was found a few times. The V call is TRBV6-2 or TRBV6-3, the J call TRBJ1-5, with D uncertain. CDR3 size: 13 residues. Germline CDR1 reads MNHEY; CDR2 reads SVGEGT. Trimming removed 7 bases from V and 0 bases from J, with 7 bases in between. The CDR3 nucleotides are TGTGCCAGCAACGGCGATAGCAATCAGCCCCAGCATTTT. This codes for CASNGDSNQPQHF.

This clonotype came up a few times. This chain links TRBV20-1 with TRBJ2-3; a weak D match, TRBD1 (5 bases). The CDR3 is made up of 15 amino acids. V shed 5 bases and J shed 2 bases, with 17 bases lying between them. Germline CDR1 is DFQATT and CDR2 is SNEGSKA (reference sequence). The CDR3 sequence is CSAWVGRFATDTQYF. The CDR3 bases are TGCAGTGCTTGGGTGGGGCGATTTGCCACAGATACGCAGTATTTT.

The sample holds many counts of this clonotype. The chain recombines TRBV5-1 with TRBJ1-2; 8 bases fit TRBD1. Germline V lookup: CDR1 SGHRS, CDR2 YFSETQ. Trimming cost V 4 bases and J 7 bases; bases outside gene matches: 6. The CDR3 has 13 amino acids. CDR3 coding DNA: TGCGCCAGCAGCGTACAGGGGGAACGTGGCTACACCTTC. Translating it yields CASSVQGERGYTF.

In its sample, this clonotype was seen many times. Here the CDR3 DNA reads TGCAGTGCTAGAGACTTTCCCGACAGGATGAACACTGAAGCTTTCTTT. This codes for CSARDFPDRMNTEAFF. The V call is TRBV20-1, the J call TRBJ1-1; D is possibly TRBD1 (6 bases). From germline, CDR1 is DFQATT and CDR2 SNEGSKA (reference sequence). CDR3 length: 16 amino acids. V gave up 0 bases and J gave up 0 bases, with 14 bases separating them.

In this sample, this clonotype turned up many times. This rearrangement joins TRBV29-1 to TRBJ1-1; 8 bases are shared with TRBD1. There are 13 residues in the CDR3. Germline V gene lookup returns CDR1 SQVTM and CDR2 ANQGSEA. J was trimmed by 5 bases and V by 1 base; bases with no gene match: 3. The CDR3 protein is CSVEGTGLTEAFF. As DNA, the CDR3 is TGCAGCGTTGAAGGGACAGGGCTAACTGAAGCTTTCTTT.

A word on this clonotype: A much larger clone lies one base from this, so it may be a read error. V usage is TRBV4-1 and J usage is TRBJ1-3; D gene unclear. Deletions cut 8 bases from V and 0 bases from J, with 14 bases between. CDR1 is MGHRA and CDR2 is YSYEKL in the germline V gene. This CDR3 region has 15 residues. The CDR3 reads CASSTSFDSGNTIYF. CDR3 nucleotides: TGCGCCAGCTCTACCAGCTTCGACTCTGGAAACACCATATATTTT.

This chain joins TRBV6-1 and TRBJ2-5; 8 bases are a match to TRBD1. Germline CDR1 is MNHNS and CDR2 is SASEGT. The CDR3 loop spans 15 amino acids. V was pared by 4 bases and J by 5 bases, with 9 bases of the junction left unmatched. Here the CDR3 reads CASSAGQALWETQYF. CDR3 nucleotide sequence: TGTGCCAGCAGTGCGGGACAGGCCTTATGGGAGACCCAGTACTTC.